The 14 T cell receptor beta chains in this list originate from one sample, sequenced in a study of T cells after yellow fever vaccination (dated by TCRdb to between 2019 and 2020). Library construction relied on 5' RACE. Data came from an Illumina HiSeq 2500. The public reads were quality trimmed at Q25 with fastp and then assembled into clones with MiXCR by TCRdb, keeping productive beta chains. Here each entry gathers all rows of one CDR3 protein and keeps the most common genes and DNA. This sample comprises just under 600,000 distinct CDR3 sequences, roughly 14% of them detected only once. Around 15% of the sample is held by the ten biggest clonotypes. Read against the paper, the sample's treatment or condition label means: live attenuated yellow fever vaccine strain. Sequencing used PBMCs, obtained on the day of the yellow fever booster vaccination. These receptors were collected from a man aged 30 to 39 who received the YFV17D yellow fever vaccine.

This sequence joins TRBV20-1 and TRBJ2-5, with D unresolved. The CDR3 has 12 amino acids. Germline loops: CDR1 DFQATT, CDR2 SNEGSKA (reference sequence). V was cut by 3 bases and J by 4 bases, with 9 bases left in between. CDR3 region: CSASTRPETQYF. The DNA of the CDR3 is TGCAGTGCTAGTACCAGGCCAGAGACCCAGTACTTC.

The sample holds a few counts of this clonotype. This chain joins TRBV14 and TRBJ2-7, with no clear D. V was shortened by 3 bases and J by 3 bases, with 6 bases between the two germline ends. Germline-derived CDR1 and CDR2 are SGHDN and FVKESK. This CDR3 spans 12 amino acids. The CDR3 is CASSHASYEQYF. The CDR3 DNA reads TGTGCCAGCAGCCATGCAAGCTACGAGCAGTACTTC.

This clonotype was counted ten times or more. The V and J genes are TRBV5-1 and TRBJ2-3, with 9 bases matching TRBD2. The ends lost 4 bases at V and 6 bases at J; junction bases unmatched: 12. CDR1 and CDR2 from the germline V gene are SGHRS and YFSETQ. This CDR3 has 16 amino acids. In nucleotides, the CDR3 is TGCGCCAGCAGCGAACCAGCGGGAGGAAGTTTGGATACGCAGTATTTT. Residues: CASSEPAGGSLDTQYF.

The chain couples TRBV19 to TRBJ2-2; 8 bases fit TRBD1. Germline loops: CDR1 LNHDA, CDR2 SQIVND (reference sequence). The CDR3 runs to 17 residues. V was clipped by 5 bases and J by 4 bases; unmatched bases: 12. The CDR3 loop is CASSLQMTGVGTGELFF. DNA for the CDR3: TGTGCCAGTAGTCTTCAGATGACAGGGGTGGGCACCGGGGAGCTGTTTTTT.

This clonotype was recorded a few times. The chain links TRBV6-5 to TRBJ2-7; TRBD1 matches at 12 bases. This CDR3 region has 16 residues. Germline V gives CDR1 MNHEY, CDR2 SVGAGI. V lost 0 bases and J lost 5; bases outside the gene matches: 5. CDR3 nucleotides: TGTGCCAGCAGTTACTCGGGGACAGGGGGCGGGAACGAGCAGTACTTC. This gives the protein CASSYSGTGGGNEQYF.

The V call is TRBV6-1, the J call TRBJ2-7; possible D gene TRBD1, 6 bases. This CDR3 is built from 13 residues. V lost 8 bases, J lost 5 bases, and 16 bases lay in between. Germline V gene sequence: CDR1 MNHNS, CDR2 SASEGT. This CDR3 is CASEEQGWDEQYF. The CDR3 nucleotides read TGTGCCAGCGAGGAGCAGGGGTGGGACGAGCAGTACTTC.

This clonotype was seen a handful of times. The V and J genes are TRBV27 and TRBJ2-3; D not resolved. The CDR3 runs to 13 residues. V was clipped by 2 bases and J by 8 bases, with 11 bases between them. Per germline, CDR1 MNHEY and CDR2 SMNVEV (reference sequence). Here the CDR3 DNA reads TGTGCCAGCAGTTTAGACGGTCGGAGTACGCAGTATTTT. Translating it yields CASSLDGRSTQYF.

V usage is TRBV5-6 and J usage is TRBJ2-7, with 15 bases identical to TRBD2. Per germline, CDR1 SGHDT and CDR2 YYEEEE. V shed 3 bases and J 3 bases; nucleotides not matched to a gene: 10. This CDR3 has 18 residues. CDR3 region: CASSWGLAGGAGHYEQYF. Written as DNA, the CDR3 is TGTGCCAGCAGCTGGGGACTAGCGGGAGGAGCGGGACACTACGAGCAGTACTTC.

This clonotype appeared a few times. The rearrangement links TRBV15 to TRBJ2-6; maybe TRBD1 (5 bases). This CDR3 has 18 residues. CDR1 LNHNV and CDR2 YYDKDF come from the germline V gene (reference sequence). The V end lost 2 bases, the J end lost 2 bases, and 16 bases lay between the germline ends. Here the CDR3 reads CATSRKTDLFTGANVLTF. DNA for the CDR3: TGTGCCACCAGCAGAAAGACAGATTTGTTCACTGGGGCCAACGTCCTGACTTTC.

The CDR3 nucleotides read TGCAGCCTAGGGGCCGGCACAGATACGCAGTATTTT. This encodes CSLGAGTDTQYF. The chain joins TRBV29-1 to TRBJ2-3, with a tentative D call TRBD1 (5 bases). Germline CDR1 SQVTM, CDR2 ANQGSEA. Trimming pared 8 bases from V and 1 base from J, leaving 10 bases between. This CDR3 spans 12 amino acids.

This clonotype occurred many times. The J gene is TRBJ1-1, the V gene TRBV12-3 or TRBV12-4, with D unresolved. CDR3 length equals 11 residues. Between the trimmed V and J ends, which lost 10 bases and 6 bases, there was a span of 12 bases. The CDR3 spells CATRGRAEAFF. The CDR3 DNA reads as TGTGCCACCCGAGGTAGGGCTGAAGCTTTCTTT.

This chain joins TRBV7-2 and TRBJ2-5, with 8 positions matching TRBD1. V dropped 4 bases and J dropped 5; count of bases not matched to a gene: 9. Germline V lookup: CDR1 SGHTA, CDR2 FQGNSA. This CDR3 has 15 amino acids. The CDR3 is CASSSDRGGVETQYF. CDR3 coding DNA: TGTGCCAGCAGCTCCGACAGGGGTGGGGTGGAGACCCAGTACTTC.

This chain uses TRBV10-3 with TRBJ2-7; the D is unclear. Trimming took off 4 bases at V and 5 bases at J, with 9 bases between the two ends. CDR1 and CDR2 (germline): ENHRY, SYGVKD. This CDR3 contains 12 residues. CDR3 loop: CAISADGDEQYF. The DNA of the CDR3 is TGTGCCATCAGTGCCGATGGAGACGAGCAGTACTTC.

This clonotype occurred a few times. The chain couples TRBV20-1 to TRBJ2-3; D is ambiguous. The germline V gene has CDR1 DFQATT and CDR2 SNEGSKA (reference sequence). The length of the CDR3 is 12 residues. Trimming removed 3 bases from V and 4 bases from J, with 8 bases in between. For the CDR3, the DNA is TGCAGTGCTAGCCCTGGGGCAGATACGCAGTATTTT. Its translation: CSASPGADTQYF.